The clone carrying this T cell receptor (beta chain) was detected only once. Germline V gene sequence: CDR1 SGHRS, CDR2 YFSETQ. The length of the CDR3 is 14 residues. V was shortened by 2 bases and J by 0 bases, with 8 bases between the two germline ends. The sample belongs to a study of blood T cell repertoires in COVID-19. Background on the study: Material from acute and convalescent COVID-19 was sourced from the United States, Italy and Spain. From T cells, B-cell-depleted T cells, or PBMCs came the material, which was cDNA or gDNA.

Authors' methods: Using reference gene primer amplification, nucleated cell counts were estimated. The table came from immunoSEQ multiplex PCR; TCRdb's copy has only in-frame clones and leaves some out. V, J and clone size are those of that table, while D and trimming were read from the DNA. The sample consists of around 300,000 clones, 89% of them appearing once. The rearrangement links TRBV5-1 to TRBJ1-1; D remains ambiguous. The source is a man aged 50-60 years with acute or convalescent COVID-19. The sequencing input was peripheral blood. The CDR3 DNA sequence: TGCGCCAGCAGCTTTCAACAGATGAACACTGAAGCTTTCTTT. This translates into CASSFQQMNTEAFF.